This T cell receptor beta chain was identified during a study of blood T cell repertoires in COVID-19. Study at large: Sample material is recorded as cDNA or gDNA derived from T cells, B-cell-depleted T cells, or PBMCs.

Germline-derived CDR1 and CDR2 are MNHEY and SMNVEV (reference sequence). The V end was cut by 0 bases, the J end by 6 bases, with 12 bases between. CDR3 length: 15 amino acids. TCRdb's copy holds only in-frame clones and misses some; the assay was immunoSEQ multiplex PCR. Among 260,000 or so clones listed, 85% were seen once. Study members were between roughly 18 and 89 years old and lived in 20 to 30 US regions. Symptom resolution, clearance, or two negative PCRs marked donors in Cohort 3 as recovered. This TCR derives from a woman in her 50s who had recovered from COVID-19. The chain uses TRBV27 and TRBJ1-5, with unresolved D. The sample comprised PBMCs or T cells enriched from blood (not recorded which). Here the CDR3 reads CASSLSRDEGQPQHF. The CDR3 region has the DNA TGTGCCAGCAGTTTATCGAGGGATGAGGGTCAGCCCCAGCATTTT.